The rows below give T cell receptor beta chains drawn from one sample of a study of post-analysis software for immune sequencing data. Via MiXCR, TCRdb re-called the PCR reads, giving one row per CDR3 protein. The profile shows a few hundred thousand distinct CDR3 sequences, approximately 46% of them singletons. Sequences were obtained from blood. All receptors derive from a girl under 18 with multiple sclerosis. The CDR3 runs from the conserved cysteine through the conserved F or W. The D gene is left open where the match is weak. Some rows have no size entry. The others give once, few or many, or a class for an expanded clone.

abundance | j_gene | d_gene | v_gene | CDR3aa | CDR3nt
NA | TRBJ2-5 | TRBD2 | TRBV4-1 | CASSQTWAGGETQYF | TGCGCCAGCAGCCAAACCTGGGCGGGAGGAGAGACCCAGTACTTC
NA | TRBJ1-6 | NA | TRBV28 | CASSLISSYNSPLHF | TGTGCCAGCAGTTTGATCAGCTCCTATAATTCACCCCTCCACTTT
NA | TRBJ2-5 | NA | TRBV27 | CASSATLGLGETQYF | TGTGCCAGCAGTGCCACTTTGGGGCTGGGAGAGACCCAGTACTTC
NA | TRBJ2-5 | NA | TRBV20-1 | CSASLRGETQYF | TGCAGTGCTAGTCTTAGGGGGGAGACCCAGTACTTC
NA | TRBJ2-7 | TRBD2 | TRBV30 | CAWSQGLGPIEQYF | TGTGCCTGGAGTCAAGGACTAGGGCCGATCGAGCAGTACTTC
NA | TRBJ2-1 | NA | TRBV6-5 | CASSYSGRVGNEQFF | TGTGCCAGCAGTTACTCGGGCAGGGTTGGCAATGAGCAGTTCTTC
few | TRBJ1-5 | TRBD1 | TRBV7-2 | CASSPRDSHNQPQHF | TGTGCCAGCAGCCCACGGGACAGTCACAATCAGCCCCAGCATTTT
NA | TRBJ1-1 | NA | TRBV20-1 | CSAGGGTEAFF | TGCAGTGCCGGCGGGGGGACTGAAGCTTTCTTT
few | TRBJ2-7 | NA | TRBV7-2 | CASSSYLTYEQYF | TGTGCCAGCAGCTCGTACCTAACCTACGAGCAGTACTTC
NA | TRBJ2-3 | TRBD2 | TRBV25-1 | CASSVRTSGRAYSTDTQYF | TGTGCCAGCAGTGTTAGGACTAGCGGGAGGGCCTATAGCACAGATACGCAGTATTTT
NA | TRBJ2-1 | TRBD2 | TRBV29-1 | CSVVELAGPTIPDEQFF | TGCAGCGTTGTGGAGTTAGCGGGACCAACTATCCCGGATGAGCAGTTCTTC
NA | TRBJ1-2 | NA | TRBV12-5 | CASGSFQGDPNYGYTF | TGTGCTAGTGGTTCCTTCCAGGGCGACCCTAACTATGGCTACACCTTC
NA | TRBJ2-1 | NA | TRBV5-6 | CASSLGLSNEQFF | TGTGCCAGCAGCTTGGGACTTTCGAATGAGCAGTTCTTC
NA | TRBJ1-1 | NA | TRBV11-2 | CASSLEGRMLTEAFF | TGTGCCAGCAGCTTAGAGGGGCGAATGTTAACTGAAGCTTTCTTT
few | TRBJ2-1 | TRBD1 | TRBV28 | CASSLWQGAGYNEQFF | TGTGCCAGCAGTTTATGGCAGGGGGCTGGGTACAATGAGCAGTTCTTC
NA | TRBJ1-1 | NA | TRBV6-1 | CASSDYNTANTEAFF | TGTGCCAGCAGTGATTATAATACTGCGAACACTGAAGCTTTCTTT
NA | TRBJ2-7 | TRBD2 | TRBV27 | CASRKLAGRYEQYF | TGTGCCAGCAGAAAACTAGCGGGACGCTACGAGCAGTACTTC
once | TRBJ2-7 | TRBD1 | TRBV20-1 | CSVGDRVGNEQYF | TGCAGTGTTGGGGACAGGGTTGGGAACGAGCAGTACTTC
NA | TRBJ2-7 | TRBD2 | TRBV6-4 | CASSVLIDGASGNPYEQYF | TGTGCCAGCAGTGTACTTATTGACGGGGCTAGCGGCAACCCCTACGAGCAGTACTTC
NA | TRBJ2-1 | TRBD1 | TRBV29-1 | CSVHRDRDYNEQFF | TGCAGCGTTCACCGGGACAGGGACTACAATGAGCAGTTCTTC
NA | TRBJ2-7 | NA | TRBV6-6 | CASSSRDHEQYF | TGTGCCAGCAGTAGCAGGGACCACGAGCAGTACTTC
NA | TRBJ2-5 | NA | TRBV5-1 | CASSSGRLAETQYF | TGCGCCAGCAGCTCGGGGCGGCTAGCGGAGACCCAGTACTTC
NA | TRBJ2-5 | NA | TRBV20-1 | CSAPRAVQETQYF | TGCAGTGCCCCGAGGGCGGTTCAAGAGACCCAGTACTTC
NA | TRBJ2-3 | TRBD1 | TRBV12-3/TRBV12-4 | CASRRTGGGTDTQYF | TGTGCCAGCAGAAGGACAGGGGGCGGCACAGATACGCAGTATTTT
few | TRBJ2-1 | TRBD2 | TRBV20-1 | CSARSGSKDEQFF | TGCAGTGCTAGGAGCGGGAGTAAAGATGAGCAGTTCTTC
NA | TRBJ1-2 | TRBD1 | TRBV20-1 | CSARDRGLAYGYTF | TGCAGTGCTAGAGACAGGGGGTTGGCCTATGGCTACACCTTC
NA | TRBJ2-5 | TRBD1 | TRBV28 | CASSFIHQGQALETQYF | TGTGCCAGCAGTTTTATCCACCAAGGACAGGCCTTAGAGACCCAGTACTTC
few | TRBJ1-5 | NA | TRBV20-1 | CSARVGNSNQPQHF | TGCAGTGCTAGAGTAGGGAATAGCAATCAGCCCCAGCATTTT
NA | TRBJ2-5 | TRBD1 | TRBV10-3 | CAISESRLGQGSETQYF | TGTGCCATCAGTGAGTCGAGGCTTGGACAGGGGAGCGAGACCCAGTACTTC
NA | TRBJ1-4 | TRBD1 | TRBV28 | CASSFPGQTNEKLFF | TGTGCCAGCAGTTTTCCGGGACAGACTAATGAAAAACTGTTTTTT
few | TRBJ2-3 | TRBD2 | TRBV7-3 | CASSVAGGTTDTQYF | TGTGCCAGCAGCGTTGCGGGAGGAACCACAGATACGCAGTATTTT
few | TRBJ2-1 | NA | TRBV28 | CASSRQRTYNEQFF | TGTGCCAGCAGCAGACAGCGGACCTACAATGAGCAGTTCTTC
few | TRBJ1-2 | TRBD1 | TRBV6-5 | CASSYNGQDPYGYTF | TGTGCCAGCAGTTACAATGGACAGGATCCCTATGGCTACACCTTC
NA | TRBJ2-3 | TRBD2 | TRBV4-2 | CASSFHPGLAAEGGTDTQYF | TGTGCCAGCAGCTTCCACCCGGGACTAGCGGCAGAAGGGGGAACAGATACGCAGTATTTT
NA | TRBJ2-7 | NA | TRBV6-5 | CASSYGMRGVYEQYF | TGTGCCAGCAGTTACGGTATGAGGGGGGTGTACGAGCAGTACTTC